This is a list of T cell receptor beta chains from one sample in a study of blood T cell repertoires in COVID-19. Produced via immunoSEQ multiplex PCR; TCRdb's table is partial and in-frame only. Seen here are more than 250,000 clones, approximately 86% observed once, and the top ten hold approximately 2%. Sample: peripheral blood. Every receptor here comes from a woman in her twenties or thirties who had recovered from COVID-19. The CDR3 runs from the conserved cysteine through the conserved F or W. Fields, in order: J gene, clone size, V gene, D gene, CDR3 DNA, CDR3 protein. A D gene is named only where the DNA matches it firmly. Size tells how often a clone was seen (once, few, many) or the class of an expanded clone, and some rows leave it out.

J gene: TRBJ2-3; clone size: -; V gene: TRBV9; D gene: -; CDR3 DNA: TGTGCCAGCAGCGTAGACTACACTAGCACAGATACGCAGTATTTT; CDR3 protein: CASSVDYTSTDTQYF
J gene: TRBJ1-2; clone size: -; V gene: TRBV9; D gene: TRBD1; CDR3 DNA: TGTGCCAGCAGCCCTTGGACAGGGGGCTTTTATGGCTACACCTTC; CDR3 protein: CASSPWTGGFYGYTF
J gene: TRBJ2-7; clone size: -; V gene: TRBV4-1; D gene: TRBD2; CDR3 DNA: TGCGCCAGCAGCCAAGGACTATGGACTAGCGGGTATTCCTACGAGCAGTACTTC; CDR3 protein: CASSQGLWTSGYSYEQYF
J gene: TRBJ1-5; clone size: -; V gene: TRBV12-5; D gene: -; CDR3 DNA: TGTGCTAGTGTAACTAGGACAGATTACTCGACGGGACATTTT; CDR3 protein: CASVTRTDYSTGHF
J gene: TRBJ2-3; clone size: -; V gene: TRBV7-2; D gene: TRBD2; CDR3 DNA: TGTGCCAGCAGCTCGAGACTAGCGGGAACAGATACGCAGTATTTT; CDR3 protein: CASSSRLAGTDTQYF
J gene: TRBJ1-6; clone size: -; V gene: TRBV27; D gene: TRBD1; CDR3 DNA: TGTGCCAGCAGTTTGGCCTGGGACAGTCGAAATTCACCCCTCCACTTT; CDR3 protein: CASSLAWDSRNSPLHF
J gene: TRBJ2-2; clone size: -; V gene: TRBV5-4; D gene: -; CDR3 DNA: TGTGCCAGCAGCTTGGTTGGAATCCGGGAAAACACCGGGGAGCTGTTTTTT; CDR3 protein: CASSLVGIRENTGELFF
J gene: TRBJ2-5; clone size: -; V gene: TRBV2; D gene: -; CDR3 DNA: TGTGCCAGCGCGTCGGAGACCCAGTACTTC; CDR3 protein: CASASETQYF
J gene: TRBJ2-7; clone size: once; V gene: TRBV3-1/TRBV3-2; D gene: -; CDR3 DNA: TGTGCCAGCAGCCAGGGCCAGGGTCCCTACGAGCAGTACTTC; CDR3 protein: CASSQGQGPYEQYF
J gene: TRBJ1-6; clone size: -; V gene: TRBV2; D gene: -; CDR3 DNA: TGTGCCAGCAGTGCCGACAATAATTCACCCCTCCACTTT; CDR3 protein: CASSADNNSPLHF
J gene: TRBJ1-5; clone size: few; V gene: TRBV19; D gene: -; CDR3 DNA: TGTGCCAGTAGGCCCCGGGAGGGACGGGAACAGCCCCAGCATTTT; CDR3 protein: CASRPREGREQPQHF
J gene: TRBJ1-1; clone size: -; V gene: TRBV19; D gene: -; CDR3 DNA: TGTGCCAGTAGTATGGGGGGGAATGAAGCTTTCTTT; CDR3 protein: CASSMGGNEAFF
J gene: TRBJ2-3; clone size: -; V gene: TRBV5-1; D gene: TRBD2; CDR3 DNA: TGCGCCAGCAGCGTGATAGCGGGGGGAATCACAGATACGCAGTATTTT; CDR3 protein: CASSVIAGGITDTQYF
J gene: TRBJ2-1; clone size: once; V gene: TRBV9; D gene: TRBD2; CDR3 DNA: TGTGCCAGCAGCGTAGAGGCGGGGGGGCCGCGGAATGAGCAGTTCTTC; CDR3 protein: CASSVEAGGPRNEQFF
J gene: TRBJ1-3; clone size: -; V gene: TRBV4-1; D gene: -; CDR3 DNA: TGCGCCAGCAGCCAAGAAATAGTAGGACAGACAAGAAACACCATATATTTT; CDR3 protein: CASSQEIVGQTRNTIYF
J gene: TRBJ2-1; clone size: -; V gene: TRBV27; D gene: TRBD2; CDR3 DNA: TGTGCCAGCCGCCGGGTGGCGGGGGACTACAATGAGCAGTTCTTC; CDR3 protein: CASRRVAGDYNEQFF
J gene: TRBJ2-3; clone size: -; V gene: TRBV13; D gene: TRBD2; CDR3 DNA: TGTGCCAGCAGCCTGGGCGGGGGGCTTCCTGATACGCAGTATTTT; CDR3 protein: CASSLGGGLPDTQYF
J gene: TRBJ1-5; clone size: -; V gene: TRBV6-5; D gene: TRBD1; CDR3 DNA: TGTGCCAGCGGGGACAGGGCATATAATCAGCCCCAGCATTTT; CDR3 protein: CASGDRAYNQPQHF
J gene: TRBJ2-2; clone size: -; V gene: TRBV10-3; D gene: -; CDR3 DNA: TGTGCCATCAGTGGGGGTAGCGGGAACACCGGGGAGCTGTTTTTT; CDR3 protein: CAISGGSGNTGELFF
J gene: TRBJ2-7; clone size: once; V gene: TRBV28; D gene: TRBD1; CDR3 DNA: TGTGCCAGCAGCCATGCGCGGACAGGGGGCTACGAGCAGTACTTC; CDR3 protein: CASSHARTGGYEQYF
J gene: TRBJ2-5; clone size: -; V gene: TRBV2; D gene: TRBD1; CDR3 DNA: TGTGCCAGCAGTGGAGGACAGGGTAGGGGAGAGACCCAGTACTTC; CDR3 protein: CASSGGQGRGETQYF
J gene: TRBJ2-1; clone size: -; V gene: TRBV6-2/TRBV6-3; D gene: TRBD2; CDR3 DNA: TGTGCCAGCAGTTATAGCGGGGTCGAGGATGAGCAGTTCTTC; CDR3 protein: CASSYSGVEDEQFF
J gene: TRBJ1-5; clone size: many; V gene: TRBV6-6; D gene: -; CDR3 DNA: TGTGCCAGCAGTTTGCAGGCAGGCCAGCCCCAGCATTTT; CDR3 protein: CASSLQAGQPQHF
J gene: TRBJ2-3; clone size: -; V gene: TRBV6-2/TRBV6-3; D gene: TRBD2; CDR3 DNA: TGTGCCAGCAGTCGAGGACTAGCGACTAGCACAGATACGCAGTATTTT; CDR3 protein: CASSRGLATSTDTQYF
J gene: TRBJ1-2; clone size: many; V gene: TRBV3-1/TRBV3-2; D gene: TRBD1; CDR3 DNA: TGTGCCAGCAGCCAATTACAGGGGAACTATGGCTACACCTTC; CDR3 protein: CASSQLQGNYGYTF
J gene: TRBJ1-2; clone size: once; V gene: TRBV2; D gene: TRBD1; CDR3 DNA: TGTGCCAGCAGTGAAAAACAGGGGGCGAATAACTATGGCTACACCTTC; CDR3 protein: CASSEKQGANNYGYTF
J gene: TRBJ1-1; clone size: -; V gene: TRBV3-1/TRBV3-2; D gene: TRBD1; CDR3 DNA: TGTGCCAGCAGCCGAGGGGACAGGTTAGGCGCTGAAGCTTTCTTT; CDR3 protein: CASSRGDRLGAEAFF
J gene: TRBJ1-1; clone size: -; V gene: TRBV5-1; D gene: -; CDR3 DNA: TGCGCCAGCAGCTTGGGACAGGCACAATATGAAGCTTTCTTT; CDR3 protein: CASSLGQAQYEAFF
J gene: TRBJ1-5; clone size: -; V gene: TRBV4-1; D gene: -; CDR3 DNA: TGCGCCAGCAGCCAAGGGGGCGGGGGCAATCAGCCCCAGCATTTT; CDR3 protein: CASSQGGGGNQPQHF
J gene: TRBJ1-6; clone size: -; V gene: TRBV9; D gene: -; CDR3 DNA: TGTGCCAGCAGCAGGGGGATCGATAATTCACCCCTCCACTTT; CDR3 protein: CASSRGIDNSPLHF
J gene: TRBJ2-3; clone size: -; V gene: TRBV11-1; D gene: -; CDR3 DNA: TGTGCCAGCAGCTCGAGATGGCAGGGTAACACAGATACGCAGTATTTT; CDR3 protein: CASSSRWQGNTDTQYF
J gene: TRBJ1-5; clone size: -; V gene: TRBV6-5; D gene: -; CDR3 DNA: TGTGCCAGCAGGCGAACAGGGAGATTTGATCAGCCCCAGCATTTT; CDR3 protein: CASRRTGRFDQPQHF
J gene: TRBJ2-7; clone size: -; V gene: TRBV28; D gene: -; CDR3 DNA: TGTGCCAGCAATTTTGCGAGAAACGAGCAGTACTTC; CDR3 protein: CASNFARNEQYF
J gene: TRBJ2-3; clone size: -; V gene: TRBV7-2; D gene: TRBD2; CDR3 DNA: TGTGCCAGCAGCTTTCGCGGGGGGCAGGGAGATACGCAGTATTTT; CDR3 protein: CASSFRGGQGDTQYF
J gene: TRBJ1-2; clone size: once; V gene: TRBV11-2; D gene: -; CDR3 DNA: TGTGCCAGCAGCTTCGACAGGAGTTATGGCTACACCTTC; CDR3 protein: CASSFDRSYGYTF
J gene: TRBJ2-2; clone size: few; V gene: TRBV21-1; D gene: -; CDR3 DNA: TGTGCCAGCAGCAATAGGACAGGGGTCACCGGGGAGCTGTTTTTT; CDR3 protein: CASSNRTGVTGELFF
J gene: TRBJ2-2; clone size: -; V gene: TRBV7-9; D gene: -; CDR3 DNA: TGTGCCAGCAGCGTCGCCGGTGTTGAGGGGGAGCTGTTTTTT; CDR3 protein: CASSVAGVEGELFF
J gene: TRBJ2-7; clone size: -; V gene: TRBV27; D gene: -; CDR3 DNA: TGTGCCAGCAGTGTGACAGGGACTCAGAACTACGAGCAGTACTTC; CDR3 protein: CASSVTGTQNYEQYF
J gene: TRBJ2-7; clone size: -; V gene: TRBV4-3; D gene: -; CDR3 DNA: TGCGCCAGCAGCCAAGACTCAGGGAAGAGCTCCTACGAGCAGTACTTC; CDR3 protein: CASSQDSGKSSYEQYF
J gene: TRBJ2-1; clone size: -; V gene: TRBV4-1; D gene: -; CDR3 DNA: TGCGCCAGCAGCCAGGGAGCCGTGGGACTCAATGAGCAGTTCTTC; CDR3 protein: CASSQGAVGLNEQFF
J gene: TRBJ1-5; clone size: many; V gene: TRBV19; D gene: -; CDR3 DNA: TGTGCCAGTATGATGGAGGCGCAGCCCCAGCATTTT; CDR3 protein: CASMMEAQPQHF
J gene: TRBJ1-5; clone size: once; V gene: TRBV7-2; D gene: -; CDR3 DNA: TGTGCCAGCAGCCCCATCAATCAGCCCCAGCATTTT; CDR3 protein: CASSPINQPQHF
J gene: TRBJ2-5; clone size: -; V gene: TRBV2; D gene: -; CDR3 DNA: TGTGCCAGCAGGGTCGGAGAGACCCAGTACTTC; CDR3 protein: CASRVGETQYF
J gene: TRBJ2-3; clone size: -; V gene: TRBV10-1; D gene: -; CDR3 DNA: TGCGCCAGCATTGAAGGACATAGCACAGATACGCAGTATTTT; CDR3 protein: CASIEGHSTDTQYF
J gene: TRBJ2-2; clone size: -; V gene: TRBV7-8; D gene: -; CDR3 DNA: TGTGCCAGCAGCCTAGGGGCTATCACCGGGGAGCTGTTTTTT; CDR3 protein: CASSLGAITGELFF
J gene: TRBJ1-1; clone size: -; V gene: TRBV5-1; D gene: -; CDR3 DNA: TGCGCCAGCAGCTGGGGCGGGGTAAGCACTGAAGCTTTCTTT; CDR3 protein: CASSWGGVSTEAFF
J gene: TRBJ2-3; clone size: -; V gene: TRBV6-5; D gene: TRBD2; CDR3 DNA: TGTGCCAGCAGTTACTCAGGTAGCGGGAGTGCAGATACGCAGTATTTT; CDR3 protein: CASSYSGSGSADTQYF
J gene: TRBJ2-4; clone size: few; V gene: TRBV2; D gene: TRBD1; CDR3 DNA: TGTGCCAGCATCCGGGACAGGGGCGGTTTGAACATTCAGTACTTC; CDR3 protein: CASIRDRGGLNIQYF
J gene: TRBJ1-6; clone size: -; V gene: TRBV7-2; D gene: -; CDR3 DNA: TGTGCCAGCAGCTTATACCCAATTGGGAGCTCCTCCTATAATTCACCCCTCCACTTT; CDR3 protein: CASSLYPIGSSSYNSPLHF
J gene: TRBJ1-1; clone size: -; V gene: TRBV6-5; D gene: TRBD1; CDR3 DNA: TGTGCCAGCAGGGGGGCCGACAGGGGCAACACTGAAGCTTTCTTT; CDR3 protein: CASRGADRGNTEAFF
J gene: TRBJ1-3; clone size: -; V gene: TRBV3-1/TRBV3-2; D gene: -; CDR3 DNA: TGTGCCAGCAGCCGGAGCTCACCAACCTCTGGAAACACCATATATTTT; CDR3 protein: CASSRSSPTSGNTIYF
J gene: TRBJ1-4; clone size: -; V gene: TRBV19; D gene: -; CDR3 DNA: TGTGCCAGTAGTGTAACTCCGGGACAACCGAATGAAAAACTGTTTTTT; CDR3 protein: CASSVTPGQPNEKLFF
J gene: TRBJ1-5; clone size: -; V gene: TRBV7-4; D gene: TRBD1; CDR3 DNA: TGTGCCAGCAGCCCACGGACAGGTTATAGCAATCAGCCCCAGCATTTT; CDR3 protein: CASSPRTGYSNQPQHF
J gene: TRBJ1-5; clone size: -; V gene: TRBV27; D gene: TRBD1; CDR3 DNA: TGTGCCAGCAGGTCGATTACCTGGGACAGTAATCAGCCCCAGCATTTT; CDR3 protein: CASRSITWDSNQPQHF